The rows below give T cell receptor beta chains drawn from one sample of a study of regulatory T cells in long-lasting Graves disease. MiXCR, run by TCRdb on the multiplex PCR reads, gives a single entry per CDR3 protein. The profile shows 550,000 to 700,000 distinct CDR3 sequences, 15% to 20% of them singletons. The same sample was also used in a study of T cells in Graves' hyperthyroidism and ophthalmopathy.

This specimen was peripheral blood mononuclear cells (PBMCs), taken at new diagnosis, from a patient treated with antithyroid drugs. All receptors come from a man between 18 and 35 years old with Graves disease. The CDR3 runs from the conserved cysteine through the conserved F or W. A D gene is named only where the DNA matches it firmly. Some rows have no size entry. The others give once, few or many, or a class for an expanded clone.

cdr3_nt: TGTGCCAGCAGCCCTCCGCCGTCGGGGATGATGAACACTGAAGCTTTCTTT
cdr3_aa: CASSPPPSGMMNTEAFF
clone_size: many
v_call: TRBV3-1
d_call: -
cdr3_length: 17
j_call: TRBJ1-1

cdr3_nt: TGTGGGGCAGGTACAGATACGCAGTATTTT
cdr3_aa: CGAGTDTQYF
clone_size: many
v_call: TRBV20-1
d_call: -
cdr3_length: 10
j_call: TRBJ2-3

cdr3_nt: TGTGCCAGCAGGTTTACAGGTGATCTCGAAAAACTGTTTTTT
cdr3_aa: CASRFTGDLEKLFF
clone_size: few
v_call: TRBV6-1
d_call: -
cdr3_length: 14
j_call: TRBJ1-4

cdr3_nt: TGTGCCAGCAGTGATAGCGGGAGGGTCTACGAGCAGTACTTC
cdr3_aa: CASSDSGRVYEQYF
clone_size: many
v_call: TRBV7-2
d_call: TRBD2
cdr3_length: 14
j_call: TRBJ2-7

cdr3_nt: TGTGCCAGCACGACTAGCCGGGGAGATACGCAGTATTTT
cdr3_aa: CASTTSRGDTQYF
clone_size: many
v_call: TRBV6-2/TRBV6-3
d_call: TRBD2
cdr3_length: 13
j_call: TRBJ2-3

cdr3_nt: TGTGCCAGCAGCTTAGGGGCGGGAGGGCTGGAGACCCAGTACTTC
cdr3_aa: CASSLGAGGLETQYF
clone_size: many
v_call: TRBV5-5
d_call: TRBD2
cdr3_length: 15
j_call: TRBJ2-5

cdr3_nt: TGTGCCAGCAAAAATTTCGGGACTAGCGGGCAAGAGACCCAGTACTTC
cdr3_aa: CASKNFGTSGQETQYF
clone_size: -
v_call: TRBV6-1
d_call: TRBD2
cdr3_length: 16
j_call: TRBJ2-5

cdr3_nt: TGCAGTGCCACCCTAGGCTGGGGGCAAGGCTACAATGAGCAGTTCTTC
cdr3_aa: CSATLGWGQGYNEQFF
clone_size: many
v_call: TRBV20-1
d_call: -
cdr3_length: 16
j_call: TRBJ2-1

cdr3_nt: TGTGCCAGCAGCGTGGGCCCGGACTTTCCGGGGAACCTGGAGCAGTTCTTC
cdr3_aa: CASSVGPDFPGNLEQFF
clone_size: few
v_call: TRBV7-3
d_call: -
cdr3_length: 17
j_call: TRBJ2-1

cdr3_nt: TGTGCCAGCAGCCCAGTACTGTGGGGGGAAAACGAGCAGTACTTC
cdr3_aa: CASSPVLWGENEQYF
clone_size: few
v_call: TRBV3-1
d_call: -
cdr3_length: 15
j_call: TRBJ2-7

cdr3_nt: TGCAGTGCTCTCCTAGCGGGAGTCAGGGAGCAGTACTTC
cdr3_aa: CSALLAGVREQYF
clone_size: many
v_call: TRBV20-1
d_call: TRBD2
cdr3_length: 13
j_call: TRBJ2-7

cdr3_nt: TGTGCCTGGAGTGTGTTACTGAAGAATGAGCAGTTCTTC
cdr3_aa: CAWSVLLKNEQFF
clone_size: few
v_call: TRBV30
d_call: -
cdr3_length: 13
j_call: TRBJ2-1

cdr3_nt: TGTGCCACCAAGGGGGACAGGGGGATCGGCTACACCTTC
cdr3_aa: CATKGDRGIGYTF
clone_size: few
v_call: TRBV10-3
d_call: TRBD1
cdr3_length: 13
j_call: TRBJ1-2

cdr3_nt: TGTGCCAGCATCCCCGCTTACAGGCGCAATCAGCCCCAGCATTTT
cdr3_aa: CASIPAYRRNQPQHF
clone_size: few
v_call: TRBV9
d_call: -
cdr3_length: 15
j_call: TRBJ1-5

cdr3_nt: TGTGCCAGCAGTGAGCAGGGCGCGAGCTACGAGCAGTACTTC
cdr3_aa: CASSEQGASYEQYF
clone_size: many
v_call: TRBV2
d_call: -
cdr3_length: 14
j_call: TRBJ2-7

cdr3_nt: TGTGCCAGCAGCCTCGAAAGGGGCTACACCTTC
cdr3_aa: CASSLERGYTF
clone_size: many
v_call: TRBV28
d_call: -
cdr3_length: 11
j_call: TRBJ1-2

cdr3_nt: TGTGCCAGCAGCTTTCCCTGGGGGGAGACCCAGTACTTC
cdr3_aa: CASSFPWGETQYF
clone_size: -
v_call: TRBV7-9
d_call: -
cdr3_length: 13
j_call: TRBJ2-5

cdr3_nt: TGTGCCAGCAGCTGGACTAGCGGGAGGGTTCTCACCGGGGAGCTGTTTTTT
cdr3_aa: CASSWTSGRVLTGELFF
clone_size: many
v_call: TRBV7-2
d_call: TRBD2
cdr3_length: 17
j_call: TRBJ2-2

cdr3_nt: TGTGCCAGCAGTTCCCCCCCGGGACAGGGGCCCACCGGGGAGCTGTTTTTT
cdr3_aa: CASSSPPGQGPTGELFF
clone_size: -
v_call: TRBV12-3/TRBV12-4
d_call: TRBD1
cdr3_length: 17
j_call: TRBJ2-2

cdr3_nt: TGCAGTGCCACCGGGACAGGGGGCTTCGCAGATACGCAGTATTTT
cdr3_aa: CSATGTGGFADTQYF
clone_size: many
v_call: TRBV20-1
d_call: TRBD1
cdr3_length: 15
j_call: TRBJ2-3

cdr3_nt: TGTGCCAGCAGCCGAGGGGCTAGCGACTCCTACGAGCAGTACTTC
cdr3_aa: CASSRGASDSYEQYF
clone_size: -
v_call: TRBV7-3
d_call: -
cdr3_length: 15
j_call: TRBJ2-7

cdr3_nt: TGCAGTGCTAGAGTATCGGGTCTTCACGAGCAGTACTTC
cdr3_aa: CSARVSGLHEQYF
clone_size: few
v_call: TRBV20-1
d_call: -
cdr3_length: 13
j_call: TRBJ2-7

cdr3_nt: TGTGCCAGCAGCCCTGGACAGACCTCTGGTGGCTACACCTTC
cdr3_aa: CASSPGQTSGGYTF
clone_size: many
v_call: TRBV3-1
d_call: -
cdr3_length: 14
j_call: TRBJ1-2

cdr3_nt: TGTGCCAGCTCTGAGGGACAGGCTAGCTCCTACGAGCAGTACTTC
cdr3_aa: CASSEGQASSYEQYF
clone_size: -
v_call: TRBV18
d_call: TRBD1
cdr3_length: 15
j_call: TRBJ2-7

cdr3_nt: TGCAGTGCTAGAGATTCTACCCGGCCCCATAGCTCCGGGGAGCTGTTTTTT
cdr3_aa: CSARDSTRPHSSGELFF
clone_size: -
v_call: TRBV20-1
d_call: -
cdr3_length: 17
j_call: TRBJ2-2

cdr3_nt: TGTGCCAGCAGTTTATATACAGGATTAAGCTCCTACGAGCAGTACTTC
cdr3_aa: CASSLYTGLSSYEQYF
clone_size: many
v_call: TRBV12-3/TRBV12-4
d_call: -
cdr3_length: 16
j_call: TRBJ2-7

cdr3_nt: TGCAGTGCTAGAGATTTGGGCGGCCTTTCCTACAATGAGCAGTTCTTC
cdr3_aa: CSARDLGGLSYNEQFF
clone_size: few
v_call: TRBV20-1
d_call: -
cdr3_length: 16
j_call: TRBJ2-1

cdr3_nt: TGTGCCAGCAGCTCGATAGCGGGACCTGCGGGGGAGCAGTACTTC
cdr3_aa: CASSSIAGPAGEQYF
clone_size: -
v_call: TRBV5-4
d_call: TRBD2
cdr3_length: 15
j_call: TRBJ2-7

cdr3_nt: TGCGCCAGCAGCTTCGGAGGGTTAGACTACGAGCAGTACTTC
cdr3_aa: CASSFGGLDYEQYF
clone_size: many
v_call: TRBV5-1
d_call: -
cdr3_length: 14
j_call: TRBJ2-7

cdr3_nt: TGTGCCAGCAGCTCCGTCGGAGCTGCTGGAAACACCATATATTTT
cdr3_aa: CASSSVGAAGNTIYF
clone_size: -
v_call: TRBV7-9
d_call: -
cdr3_length: 15
j_call: TRBJ1-3

cdr3_nt: TGTGCCAGCAGCTTACTAGCGGGAGATGCCGGGGAGCTGTTTTTT
cdr3_aa: CASSLLAGDAGELFF
clone_size: few
v_call: TRBV7-9
d_call: TRBD2
cdr3_length: 15
j_call: TRBJ2-2